These 18 T cell receptor beta chains share one sample of origin, sequenced in a study of blood T cell repertoires in COVID-19. Using immunoSEQ multiplex PCR, the repertoire was profiled, and TCRdb retains in-frame clones only, with some absent. This table holds around 100,000 clones, roughly 84% found once. Input material: peripheral blood. The source is a woman older than 75 with acute or convalescent COVID-19.

The chain employs TRBV3-1 (or the pseudogene TRBV3-2) and TRBJ1-5; D remains ambiguous. CDR3 length: 14 amino acids. Germline V gene sequence: CDR1 LGHDT, CDR2 YNNKEL (reference sequence). The V and J ends lost 1 base and 3 bases respectively, with 7 bases between them. The DNA for the CDR3 is TGTGCCAGCAGCCAAGGCAGGAACAATCAGCCCCAGCATTTT. Translated: CASSQGRNNQPQHF.

This clone is a singleton in its sample. This sequence joins TRBV30 and TRBJ1-2; D call uncertain. With 1 base removed from V and 4 bases from J, the gap between germline ends came to 7 bases. The CDR3 runs to 12 residues. Germline CDR1 and CDR2: GTSNPN and SVGIG (reference sequence). The CDR3 nucleotides are TGTGCCTGGAGTGCACTAAGCTATGGCTACACCTTC. Translated, it gives CAWSALSYGYTF.

This chain connects TRBV24-1 to TRBJ2-3; 13 bases agree with TRBD2. Trimming cost V 9 bases and J 4 bases; bases outside gene matches: 6. This CDR3 is built from 15 residues. CDR1 KGHDR and CDR2 SFDVKD come from the germline V gene. In DNA form, the CDR3 reads TGTGCCACCTCTTCCGGGACTAGCGGGGCAGATACGCAGTATTTT. Its protein is CATSSGTSGADTQYF.

Concerning this clone: A junction end diverges from the germline sequence, so it may reflect a read error. V is TRBV7-7 and J is TRBJ2-3; 10 nucleotides line up with TRBD1. The CDR3 consists of 15 residues. CDR1 is SSHAT, CDR2 FNYEAQ, per germline (reference sequence). The CDR3 DNA is TGTGCTAGCAGCTTGACAGGGGGCGACACAGATACGCAGTATTTT. Its protein is CASSLTGGDTDTQYF.

The chain has TRBV19 and TRBJ1-1; tentative D call: TRBD1 (6 bases). This CDR3 region has 14 residues. Trimming pared 4 bases from V and 5 bases from J, leaving 14 bases between. Germline values: CDR1 LNHDA, CDR2 SQIVND (reference sequence). CDR3 in DNA: TGTGCCAGTAGTAAGGACAGAACACAGACTGAAGCTTTCTTT. This sequence encodes CASSKDRTQTEAFF.

The chain uses TRBV7-2 and TRBJ2-1; TRBD1 aligns across 9 bases. CDR1 and CDR2 (germline): SGHTA, FQGNSA. The CDR3 covers 15 residues. Trimming cost V 5 bases and J 6 bases; bases outside gene matches: 8. CDR3 in DNA: TGTGCCAGCAGCGCGAGACAGGGGGATTTCAATGAGCAGTTCTTC. This gives the protein CASSARQGDFNEQFF.

The rearrangement uses TRBV4-2 and TRBJ1-6; possible D gene TRBD1, 5 bases. The ends were cut back, 1 base at V and 8 bases at J, with 15 bases in the middle. The CDR3 has 16 residues. CDR1 is LGHNA, CDR2 YNFKEQ, per germline. CDR3: CASSQAPRAGDSPLHF. The CDR3, as DNA: TGTGCCAGCAGCCAAGCGCCCCGGGCGGGGGATTCACCCCTCCACTTT.

The gene calls are TRBV2 and TRBJ2-7; possibly TRBD2 for D (5 bases). CDR3 length equals 12 residues. Trimming removed 6 bases at V and 3 bases at J, with 9 bases between. The V gene's germline CDR1 is SNHLY and CDR2 FYNNEI. The CDR3 coding sequence is TGTGCCAGCAGGACGGACTTCTACGAGCAGTACTTC. Amino acids: CASRTDFYEQYF.

The rearrangement joins TRBV27 to TRBJ1-5, with 9 bases fitting TRBD1. There are 15 residues in the CDR3. The germline CDR1 and CDR2 sequences are MNHEY and SMNVEV (reference sequence). V dropped 3 bases and J dropped 7; count of bases not matched to a gene: 7. Here the CDR3 DNA reads TGTGCCAGCAGTTTGTCCGGGACAGGGCGCCAGCCCCAGCATTTT. This gives the protein CASSLSGTGRQPQHF.

This clone was seen only a few times. The rearrangement uses TRBV3-1 (or the pseudogene TRBV3-2) and TRBJ1-6, with TRBD1 as a possible D gene (5 bases). Germline V gene sequence: CDR1 LGHDT, CDR2 YNNKEL (reference sequence). V lost 8 bases and J lost 7, with 15 bases in between. The CDR3 is 14 amino acids. CDR3: CASSLGGQNSPLHF. Written as DNA, the CDR3 is TGTGCCAGCTCCCTGGGGGGTCAGAATTCACCCCTCCACTTT.

The V and J genes are TRBV28 and TRBJ1-5; D uncertain. Trimming left V 5 bases short and J 7 bases short, with 9 bases between. This CDR3 spans 12 amino acids. CDR1 is MDHEN and CDR2 is SYDVKM in the germline V gene. The CDR3 here is CASSALEQPQHF. The CDR3 region has the DNA TGTGCCAGCAGTGCTCTAGAGCAGCCCCAGCATTTT.

The gene calls are TRBV6-5 and TRBJ1-2; no definite D call. The CDR3 has 16 amino acids. CDR1 and CDR2 (germline): MNHEY, SVGAGI. V was shortened by 0 bases and J by 2 bases, with 13 bases between the two germline ends. CDR3: CASSYSSNLRNYGYTF. The CDR3 coding sequence is TGTGCCAGCAGTTACTCGAGTAATCTAAGAAACTATGGCTACACCTTC.

This sequence joins TRBV11-2 and TRBJ2-7; D is perhaps TRBD2 (5 bases). CDR1 and CDR2 (germline): SGHAT, FQNNGV. V gave up 3 bases and J gave up 6 bases, with 9 bases separating them. The CDR3 runs 12 residues. CDR3 residues: CASSFGVAEQYF. As DNA, the CDR3 is TGTGCCAGCAGCTTCGGGGTAGCCGAGCAGTACTTC. The complete variable domain, with remaining parts taken from reference TRBV11-2 and TRBJ2-7, reads EAGVAQSPRYKIIEKRQSVAFWCNPISGHATLYWYQQILGQGPKLLIQFQNNGVVDDSQLPKDRFSAERLKGVDSTLKIQPAKLEDSAVYLCASSFGVAEQYFGPGTRLTVT.

The J gene is TRBJ1-1, the V gene TRBV6-4; 8 bases match TRBD1. The ends lost 6 bases at V and 6 bases at J; junction bases unmatched: 12. CDR3 size: 15 residues. Germline V CDR1 and CDR2: MRHNA, SNTAGT. CDR3: CASSPEAGGWAEAFF. The CDR3 DNA sequence: TGTGCCAGCAGCCCTGAGGCAGGGGGCTGGGCTGAAGCTTTCTTT.

The chain links TRBV20-1 to TRBJ2-7; TRBD1 matches at 10 bases. Germline V gene lookup returns CDR1 DFQATT and CDR2 SNEGSKA (reference sequence). The V and J ends lost 3 bases and 4 bases, in that order; junction bases with no gene match: 3. The CDR3 consists of 13 residues. The CDR3 loop reads CSASRTGGYEQYF. For the CDR3, the DNA is TGCAGTGCTAGTCGGACAGGGGGGTACGAGCAGTACTTC.

The chain couples TRBV11-2 to TRBJ2-2, with a possible D match to TRBD2 (5 bases). The CDR3 sequence is 16 residues long. The ends were cut back, 5 bases at V and 4 bases at J, with 17 bases in the middle. Germline CDR1 SGHAT, CDR2 FQNNGV. The DNA of the CDR3 is TGTGCCAGCAGCCTCTACCTCAGGCGGGCCACCGGGGAGCTGTTTTTT. Translated, it gives CASSLYLRRATGELFF.

The J gene is TRBJ2-3, the V gene TRBV7-8; 13 bases are shared with TRBD2. V dropped 5 bases and J dropped 7; count of bases not matched to a gene: 6. The CDR3 spans 15 residues. CDR1 SGHVS and CDR2 FQNEAQ come from the germline V gene. CDR3 in amino acids: CASSPRTSGSNTQYF. The CDR3 nucleotides are TGTGCCAGCAGCCCCCGGACTAGCGGGAGCAATACGCAGTATTTT.

The rearrangement links TRBV5-4 to TRBJ1-4; 7 nucleotides align to TRBD1. The germline gives CDR1 SGHNT, CDR2 YYREEE (reference sequence). This CDR3 is 15 amino acids long. V shed 5 bases, J shed 4 bases, and the junction held 8 bases outside the gene matches. CDR3 nucleotides: TGTGCCAGCAGGGACGACAGGGATAATAATGAAAAACTGTTTTTT. Translated, it gives CASRDDRDNNEKLFF.